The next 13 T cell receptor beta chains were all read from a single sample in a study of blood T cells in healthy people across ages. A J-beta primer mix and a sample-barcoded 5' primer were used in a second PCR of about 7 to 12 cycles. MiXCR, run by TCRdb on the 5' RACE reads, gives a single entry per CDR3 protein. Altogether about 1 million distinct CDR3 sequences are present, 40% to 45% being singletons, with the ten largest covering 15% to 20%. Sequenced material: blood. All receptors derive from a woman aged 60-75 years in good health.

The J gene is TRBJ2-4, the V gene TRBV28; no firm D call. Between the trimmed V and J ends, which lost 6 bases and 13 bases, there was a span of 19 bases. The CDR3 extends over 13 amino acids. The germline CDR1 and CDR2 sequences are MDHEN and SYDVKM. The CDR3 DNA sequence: TGTGCCAGCAGCCCTTCCCGAAGCACAACCCAGTACTTC. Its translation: CASSPSRSTTQYF.

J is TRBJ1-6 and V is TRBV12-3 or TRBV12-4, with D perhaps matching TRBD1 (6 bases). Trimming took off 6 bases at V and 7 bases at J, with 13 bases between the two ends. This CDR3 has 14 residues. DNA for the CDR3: TGTGCCAGCAGCAACAGGGAATTAAATTCACCCCTCCACTTT. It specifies CASSNRELNSPLHF.

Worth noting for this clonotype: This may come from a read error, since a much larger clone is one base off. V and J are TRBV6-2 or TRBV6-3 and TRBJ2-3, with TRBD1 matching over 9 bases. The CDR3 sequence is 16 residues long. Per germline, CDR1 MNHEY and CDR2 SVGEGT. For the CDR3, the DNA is TGTGCCAGCAGGAGACTGGGACAGGGAGTCACAAATACGCAGTATTTT. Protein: CASRRLGQGVTNTQYF.

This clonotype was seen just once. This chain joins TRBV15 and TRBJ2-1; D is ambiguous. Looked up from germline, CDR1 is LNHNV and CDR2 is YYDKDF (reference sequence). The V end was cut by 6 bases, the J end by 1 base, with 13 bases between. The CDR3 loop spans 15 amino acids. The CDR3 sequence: CATSSNPMSYNEQFF. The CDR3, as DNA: TGTGCCACCAGTAGTAATCCAATGTCCTACAATGAGCAGTTCTTC.

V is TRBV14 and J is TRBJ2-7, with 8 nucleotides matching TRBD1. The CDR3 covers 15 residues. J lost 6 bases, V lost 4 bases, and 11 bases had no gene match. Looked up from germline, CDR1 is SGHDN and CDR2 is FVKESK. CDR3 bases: TGTGCCAGCAGCCGATACCGGGACAGGAGATCCGAGCAGTACTTC. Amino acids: CASSRYRDRRSEQYF.

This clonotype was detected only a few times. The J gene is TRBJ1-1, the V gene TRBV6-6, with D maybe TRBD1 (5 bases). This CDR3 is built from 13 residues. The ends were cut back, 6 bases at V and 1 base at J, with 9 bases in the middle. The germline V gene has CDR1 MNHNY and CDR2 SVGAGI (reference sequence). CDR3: CASRYGTNTEAFF. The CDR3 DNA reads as TGTGCCAGCAGATACGGGACGAACACTGAAGCTTTCTTT.

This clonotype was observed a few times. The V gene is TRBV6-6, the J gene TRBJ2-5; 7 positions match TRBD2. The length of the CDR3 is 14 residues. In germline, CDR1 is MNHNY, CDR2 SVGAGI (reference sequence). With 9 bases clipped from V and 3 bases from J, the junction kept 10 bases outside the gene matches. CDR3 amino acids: CASRLAGLEETQYF. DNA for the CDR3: TGTGCCAGTAGATTAGCGGGTCTAGAAGAGACCCAGTACTTC.

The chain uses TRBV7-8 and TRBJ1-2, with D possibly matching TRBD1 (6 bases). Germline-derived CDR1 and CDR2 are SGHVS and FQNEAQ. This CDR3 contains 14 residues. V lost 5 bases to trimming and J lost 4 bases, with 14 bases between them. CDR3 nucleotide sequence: TGTGCCAGCAGCCCGCGGGGGCAGTCCTATGGCTACACCTTC. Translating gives CASSPRGQSYGYTF.

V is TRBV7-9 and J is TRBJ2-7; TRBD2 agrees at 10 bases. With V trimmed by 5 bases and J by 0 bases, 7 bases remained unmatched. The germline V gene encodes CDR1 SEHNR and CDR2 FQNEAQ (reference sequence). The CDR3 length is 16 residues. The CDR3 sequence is CASSPSSGSPSYEQYF. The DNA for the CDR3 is TGTGCCAGCAGCCCGTCTAGCGGGAGTCCCTCCTACGAGCAGTACTTC.

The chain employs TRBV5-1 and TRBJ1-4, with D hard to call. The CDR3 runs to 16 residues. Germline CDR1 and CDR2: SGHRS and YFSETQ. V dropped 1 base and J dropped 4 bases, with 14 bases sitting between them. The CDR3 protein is CASSLRGNPHNEKLFF. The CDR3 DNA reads TGCGCCAGCAGCTTGAGAGGAAACCCTCATAATGAAAAACTGTTTTTT. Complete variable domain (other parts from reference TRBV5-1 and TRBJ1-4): KAGVTQTPRYLIKTRGQQVTLSCSPISGHRSVSWYQQTPGQGLQFLFEYFSETQRNKGNFPGRFSGRQFSNSRSEMNVSTLELGDSALYLCASSLRGNPHNEKLFFGSGTQLSVL.

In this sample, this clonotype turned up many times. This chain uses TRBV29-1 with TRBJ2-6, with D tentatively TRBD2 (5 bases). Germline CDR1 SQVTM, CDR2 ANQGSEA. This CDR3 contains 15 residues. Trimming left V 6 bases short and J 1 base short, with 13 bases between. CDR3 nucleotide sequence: TGCAGCGTCGAGGACTTCTATTCTGGGGCCAACGTCCTGACTTTC. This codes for CSVEDFYSGANVLTF.

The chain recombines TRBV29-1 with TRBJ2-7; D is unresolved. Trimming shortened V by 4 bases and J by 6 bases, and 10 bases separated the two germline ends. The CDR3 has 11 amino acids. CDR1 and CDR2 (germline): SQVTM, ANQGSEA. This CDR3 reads CSVGPSGEQYF. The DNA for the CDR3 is TGCAGCGTTGGCCCCTCCGGCGAGCAGTACTTC.

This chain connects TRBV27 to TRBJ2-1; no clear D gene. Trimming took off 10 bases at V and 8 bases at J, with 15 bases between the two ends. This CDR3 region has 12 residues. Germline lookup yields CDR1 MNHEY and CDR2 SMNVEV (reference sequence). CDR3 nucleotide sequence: TGTGCCACTCAAGGCCGGGTCCATGAGCAGTTCTTC. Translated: CATQGRVHEQFF.